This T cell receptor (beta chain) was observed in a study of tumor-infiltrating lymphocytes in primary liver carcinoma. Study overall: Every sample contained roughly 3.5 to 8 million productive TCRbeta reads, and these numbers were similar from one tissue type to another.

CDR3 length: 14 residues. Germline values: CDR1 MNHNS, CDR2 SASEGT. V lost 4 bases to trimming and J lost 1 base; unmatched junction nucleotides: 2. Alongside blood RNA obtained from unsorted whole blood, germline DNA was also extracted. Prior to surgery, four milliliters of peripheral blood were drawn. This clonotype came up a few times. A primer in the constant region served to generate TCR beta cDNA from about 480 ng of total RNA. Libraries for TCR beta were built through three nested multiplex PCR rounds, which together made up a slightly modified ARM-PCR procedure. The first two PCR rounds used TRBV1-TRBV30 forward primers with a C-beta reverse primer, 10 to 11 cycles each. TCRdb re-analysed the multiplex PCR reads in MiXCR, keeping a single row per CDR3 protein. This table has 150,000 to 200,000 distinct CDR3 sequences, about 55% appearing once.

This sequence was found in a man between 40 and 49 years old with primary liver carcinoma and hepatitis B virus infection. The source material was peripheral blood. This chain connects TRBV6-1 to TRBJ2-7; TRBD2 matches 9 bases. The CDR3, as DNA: TGTGCCAGCAGTGCAGCGGGAGGTTCCTACGAGCAGTACTTC. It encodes CASSAAGGSYEQYF.